This TCR beta chain derives from a study of cytomegalovirus exposure and HLA in healthy donors. Study summary: There were under 140 million unique TCR beta sequences, drawn from roughly 200 million T cells, in an earlier analysis. From donors who were HLA-typed, an early data release held 80 million to 85 million unique TCRs. General study results and limits: Some TCR beta chains (roughly 160 of them) were listed as cytomegalovirus-associated. The authors later found HLA-associated TCR beta chains more clonally expanded than equally common others.

The PCR employed 60 Vbeta primers together with 13 Jbeta primers. Only in-frame clones appear in the TCRdb table, and some are missing; sequencing was by immunoSEQ multiplex PCR. The sample consists of approximately 140,000 clones, around 79% of them appearing once. Notes on this clone: Its matching antigen is unknown.

The material sequenced was PBMCs. The source is a female donor in good health and CMV-seronegative.

CDR3 amino acids: CTSNPGLADQETQYF. The CDR3 DNA sequence: TGCACCAGCAACCCCGGACTAGCGGACCAAGAGACCCAGTACTTC. V and J are TRBV1 and TRBJ2-5; the tabulated D call, TRBD2, remains unverified against the DNA. TRBV1 is tagged as a pseudogene. The CDR3 covers 15 residues.